One sample yielded the 23 T cell receptor beta chains listed below, sequenced in a study of human T cells and chemical hapten exposure. Time point meaning: pre-sensitization, week 0. The treatment was: therapeutic diphenylcyclopropenone sensitization with weekly scalp DPC. MiXCR was run by TCRdb on the RACE reads, yielding one entry per CDR3 protein. The sample consists of 380,000 or so distinct CDR3 sequences, approximately 5.8% of them appearing once. This sample comprised whole blood, obtained in connection with sensitization to the hapten diphenylcyclopropenone (DPC). These receptors were collected from a woman aged 18-29 years with alopecia areata. Some clones in this sample may be carry-over from other donors' samples.

This clonotype was observed at least ten times. V usage is TRBV20-1 and J usage is TRBJ2-5; 15 bases match TRBD2. CDR1 is DFQATT and CDR2 is SNEGSKA in the germline V gene (reference sequence). The CDR3 consists of 15 residues. The DNA for the CDR3 is TGCAGGGGGACTAGCGGGGGGCTCCCCCAAGAGACCCAGTACTTC. Protein: CRGTSGGLPQETQYF.

This rearrangement joins TRBV19 to TRBJ2-2; 7 positions match TRBD1. After removal of 7 bases from V and 6 bases from J, the junction contained 14 bases not matched to a gene. This CDR3 region has 16 residues. From germline, CDR1 is LNHDA and CDR2 SQIVND (reference sequence). CDR3 nucleotide sequence: TGTGCCAGTAAGGGACGGAGAGATACAGGGGCCGGGGAGCTGTTTTTT. Protein product: CASKGRRDTGAGELFF.

This clonotype was recorded at least ten times. V and J are TRBV18 and TRBJ1-1; 8 nucleotides agree with TRBD1. CDR1 is KGHSH, CDR2 LQKENI, per germline. V shed 6 bases and J 1 base; nucleotides not matched to a gene: 7. The CDR3 totals 15 residues. The CDR3 loop is CASSPRTGTNTEAFF. CDR3 nucleotides: TGTGCCAGCTCCCCGAGGACAGGGACGAACACTGAAGCTTTCTTT. The full variable domain, completed using reference TRBV18 and TRBJ1-1, is NAGVMQNPRHLVRRRGQEARLRCSPMKGHSHVYWYRQLPEEGLKFMVYLQKENIIDESGMPKERFSAEFPKEGPSILRIQQVVRGDSAAYFCASSPRTGTNTEAFFGQGTRLTVV.

This clonotype was observed a few times. The rearrangement joins TRBV10-3 to TRBJ2-2, with D perhaps given as TRBD1 or TRBD2 (6 bases each). The length of the CDR3 is 14 residues. The V end was cut by 10 bases, the J end by 6 bases, with 18 bases between. Germline CDR1 and CDR2: ENHRY and SYGVKD. CDR3 residues: CANRAAGEAGELFF. CDR3 coding DNA: TGTGCCAATAGAGCGGCAGGGGAGGCCGGGGAGCTGTTTTTT.

The chain joins TRBV20-1 to TRBJ2-1; the D is unclear. The V gene's germline CDR1 is DFQATT and CDR2 SNEGSKA (reference sequence). V lost 4 bases and J lost 5, with 18 bases in between. The length of the CDR3 is 15 residues. The CDR3 is CSATSVVGLDNEQFF. The CDR3 region has the DNA TGCAGTGCTACCTCCGTCGTCGGGCTGGACAATGAGCAGTTCTTC.

The chain uses TRBV5-1 and TRBJ1-4; the D is unclear. Between the trimmed V and J ends, which lost 1 base and 0 bases, there was a span of 10 bases. Germline V gene lookup returns CDR1 SGHRS and CDR2 YFSETQ. The CDR3 runs to 16 residues. The CDR3, as DNA: TGCGCCAGCAGCTTGAGTTCTGCGTCAACTAATGAAAAACTGTTTTTT. Its protein is CASSLSSASTNEKLFF.

The chain employs TRBV27 and TRBJ2-1; 7 nucleotides align to TRBD1. CDR3 length: 15 amino acids. Unmatched junction bases numbered 7, after V lost 3 bases and J lost 5 bases. Germline V gene data show CDR1 as MNHEY and CDR2 as SMNVEV (reference sequence). CDR3 in amino acids: CASSFSGQENNEQFF. Written as DNA, the CDR3 is TGTGCCAGCAGTTTTTCCGGACAGGAGAACAATGAGCAGTTCTTC.

This clonotype has only a few counts. The chain is built from TRBV12-3 or TRBV12-4 and TRBJ2-1; TRBD2 matches at 8 bases. CDR3 length: 15 amino acids. The V and J ends lost 5 bases and 2 bases, in that order; junction bases with no gene match: 5. The CDR3 is CASSPAGGPYNEQFF. The CDR3 coding sequence is TGTGCCAGCAGTCCCGCGGGGGGTCCCTACAATGAGCAGTTCTTC.

This clonotype was picked up a small number of times. V and J are TRBV10-3 and TRBJ2-7; 8 nucleotides align to TRBD1. This CDR3 comprises 14 residues. With 6 bases clipped from V and 1 base from J, the junction kept 5 bases outside the gene matches. Germline V CDR1 and CDR2: ENHRY, SYGVKD. The CDR3 DNA sequence: TGTGCCATCAGACCGGGACAGGCGTCCTACGAGCAGTACTTC. Its protein is CAIRPGQASYEQYF.

The table lists this clonotype with many counts. CDR3 region: CASTTGGLMPYGYTF. The CDR3, as DNA: TGTGCCAGCACCACAGGGGGTCTTATGCCCTATGGCTACACCTTC. This chain links TRBV19 with TRBJ1-2; TRBD1 aligns across 8 bases. The CDR3 contains 15 residues. The V segment lost 9 bases and the J segment 4 bases; nucleotides outside the gene matches: 13. The germline V gene has CDR1 LNHDA and CDR2 SQIVND (reference sequence).

This chain uses TRBV6-5 with TRBJ2-1, with no clear D. Deletions cut 5 bases from V and 0 bases from J, with 11 bases between. CDR1 is MNHEY and CDR2 is SVGAGI in the germline V gene. The CDR3 consists of 15 residues. In DNA form, the CDR3 reads TGTGCCAGCAGTGGGCAGACGAGCTCCTACAATGAGCAGTTCTTC. It translates to CASSGQTSSYNEQFF.

CDR3: CASSLRGPPGELFF. CDR3 sequence (DNA): TGTGCCAGCAGCTTGAGGGGGCCACCCGGGGAGCTGTTTTTT. The rearrangement links TRBV7-2 to TRBJ2-2, with TRBD1 matching over 7 bases. The V and J ends lost 3 bases and 6 bases, in that order; junction bases with no gene match: 4. The germline gives CDR1 SGHTA, CDR2 FQGNSA. The CDR3 has 14 amino acids.

This chain uses TRBV7-8 with TRBJ2-3; 7 bases align to TRBD2. Germline-derived CDR1 and CDR2 are SGHVS and FQNEAQ. This CDR3 has 16 residues. V shed 5 bases and J 2 bases; nucleotides not matched to a gene: 10. In nucleotides, the CDR3 is TGTGCCAGCAGCGACCCCCCTAGCGGCTTCACAGATACGCAGTATTTT. It is translated as CASSDPPSGFTDTQYF.

This clonotype was detected many times. This chain uses TRBV7-9 with TRBJ2-1; TRBD2 agrees at 10 bases. This CDR3 has 17 amino acids. Per germline, CDR1 SEHNR and CDR2 FQNEAQ (reference sequence). Unmatched junction bases numbered 11, after V lost 5 bases and J lost 4 bases. CDR3 sequence: CASSPRLLAGPYNEQFF. CDR3 DNA sequence: TGTGCCAGCAGCCCGCGATTACTAGCGGGGCCATACAATGAGCAGTTCTTC.

This clonotype has ten or more counts. The rearrangement uses TRBV7-9 and TRBJ1-1; TRBD1 matches 7 bases. The CDR3 consists of 16 residues. CDR1 and CDR2 (germline): SEHNR, FQNEAQ (reference sequence). The V segment lost 2 bases and the J segment 4 bases; nucleotides outside the gene matches: 10. The CDR3 sequence is CASSLRGGAGGTEAFF. In DNA form, the CDR3 reads TGTGCCAGCAGCTTACGGGGTGGGGCAGGGGGCACTGAAGCTTTCTTT.

V and J are TRBV6-1 and TRBJ1-1; D is uncertain. CDR3 length: 11 amino acids. The V gene lost 7 bases and the J gene lost 6 bases, with 9 bases spanning the gap. Germline CDR1 reads MNHNS; CDR2 reads SASEGT. CDR3 amino acids: CASIRMAEAFF. The DNA for the CDR3 is TGTGCCAGCATTCGTATGGCTGAAGCTTTCTTT.

This clonotype appeared many times. V usage is TRBV9 and J usage is TRBJ1-1, with D uncertain. Germline V lookup: CDR1 SGDLS, CDR2 YYNGEE. The CDR3 runs 11 residues. V was pared by 0 bases and J by 5 bases, with 2 bases between. The CDR3 is CASSVATEAFF. As DNA, the CDR3 is TGTGCCAGCAGCGTAGCTACTGAAGCTTTCTTT.

V and J are TRBV28 and TRBJ2-7; a weak D match, TRBD1 (6 bases). Germline V lookup: CDR1 MDHEN, CDR2 SYDVKM. V dropped 6 bases and J dropped 3 bases, with 15 bases sitting between them. The CDR3 has 14 residues. The CDR3 sequence: CASSYGTRGYEQYF. In DNA form, the CDR3 reads TGTGCCAGCAGCTACGGGACAAGGGGCTACGAGCAGTACTTC.

As to this clonotype: A single base separates this from a much larger clone, so it may be a read error. The V gene is TRBV28, the J gene TRBJ2-3; a weak D match, TRBD2 (7 bases). Germline values: CDR1 MDHEN, CDR2 SYDVKM. The CDR3 sequence is 15 residues long. CDR3 region: CASSLSTGGTDMQYF. CDR3 bases: TGTGCCAGCAGTTTATCTACGGGGGGCACAGATATGCAGTATTTT.

This sequence joins TRBV19 and TRBJ1-5, with D uncertain. Trimming shortened V by 3 bases and J by 1 base, and 7 bases separated the two germline ends. Germline loops: CDR1 LNHDA, CDR2 SQIVND (reference sequence). The length of the CDR3 is 14 residues. CDR3 region: CASSMWVSNQPQHF. Written as DNA, the CDR3 is TGTGCCAGTAGTATGTGGGTGAGCAATCAGCCCCAGCATTTT.

This clonotype was picked up a small number of times. This chain joins TRBV2 and TRBJ2-7; 8 bases agree with TRBD1. The V gene end was trimmed by 5 bases and the J gene end by 8 bases; junction bases not matched to a gene: 17. The germline gives CDR1 SNHLY, CDR2 FYNNEI. There are 16 residues in the CDR3. Here the CDR3 DNA reads TGTGCCAGCAGTTTACAAGGGACAGGTCTCACATTCCAGCAGTACTTC. This translates into CASSLQGTGLTFQQYF.

This clonotype has at least ten counts. The rearrangement links TRBV20-1 to TRBJ1-5; D is ambiguous. Germline CDR1 and CDR2: DFQATT and SNEGSKA (reference sequence). The CDR3 consists of 14 residues. Between the trimmed V and J ends, which lost 6 bases and 6 bases, there was a span of 18 bases. The CDR3 loop reads CSANLGLPPQPQHF. Here the CDR3 DNA reads TGCAGTGCAAACCTAGGACTTCCCCCTCAGCCCCAGCATTTT.

As regards this clonotype: In this CDR3 the conserved last residue, phenylalanine or tryptophan, is missing, so a read error is likely. The rearrangement links TRBV29-1 to TRBJ2-7, with 9 bases that match TRBD1. The CDR3 loop spans 13 amino acids. Trimming removed 8 bases from V and 4 bases from J; junction bases left unmatched: 9. Germline CDR1 reads SQVTM; CDR2 reads ANQGSEA. CDR3 coding DNA: TGCAGCATTATCTCCGGGACAGGGTACGAGCAGTACCTC. This sequence encodes CSIISGTGYEQYL.